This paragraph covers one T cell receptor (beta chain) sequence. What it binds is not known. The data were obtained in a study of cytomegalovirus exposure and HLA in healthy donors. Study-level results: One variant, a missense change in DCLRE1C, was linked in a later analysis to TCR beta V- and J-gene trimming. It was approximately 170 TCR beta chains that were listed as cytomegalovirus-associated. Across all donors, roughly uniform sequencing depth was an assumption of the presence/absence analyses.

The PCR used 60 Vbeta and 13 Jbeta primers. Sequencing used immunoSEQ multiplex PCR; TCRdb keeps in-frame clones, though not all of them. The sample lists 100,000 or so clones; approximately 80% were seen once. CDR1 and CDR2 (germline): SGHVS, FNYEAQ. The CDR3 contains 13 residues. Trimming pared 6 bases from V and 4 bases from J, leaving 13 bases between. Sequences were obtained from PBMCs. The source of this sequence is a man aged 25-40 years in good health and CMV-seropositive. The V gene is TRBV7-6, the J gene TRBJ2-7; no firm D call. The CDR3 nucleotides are TGTGCCAGCAGTTCCCAAGCGTTGTACGAGCAGTACTTC. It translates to CASSSQALYEQYF.